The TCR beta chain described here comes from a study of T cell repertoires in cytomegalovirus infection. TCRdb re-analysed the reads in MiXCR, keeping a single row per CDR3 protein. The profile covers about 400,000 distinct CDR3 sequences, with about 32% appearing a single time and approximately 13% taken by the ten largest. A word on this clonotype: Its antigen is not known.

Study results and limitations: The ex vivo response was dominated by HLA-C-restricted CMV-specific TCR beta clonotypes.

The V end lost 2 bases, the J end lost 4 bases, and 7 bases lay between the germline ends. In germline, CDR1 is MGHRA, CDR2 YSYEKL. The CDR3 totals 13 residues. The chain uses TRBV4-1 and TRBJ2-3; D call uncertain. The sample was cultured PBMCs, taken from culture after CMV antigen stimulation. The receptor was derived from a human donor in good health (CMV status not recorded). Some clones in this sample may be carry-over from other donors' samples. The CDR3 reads CASSQPGPDTQYF. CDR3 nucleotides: TGCGCCAGCAGCCAACCAGGCCCAGATACGCAGTATTTT.